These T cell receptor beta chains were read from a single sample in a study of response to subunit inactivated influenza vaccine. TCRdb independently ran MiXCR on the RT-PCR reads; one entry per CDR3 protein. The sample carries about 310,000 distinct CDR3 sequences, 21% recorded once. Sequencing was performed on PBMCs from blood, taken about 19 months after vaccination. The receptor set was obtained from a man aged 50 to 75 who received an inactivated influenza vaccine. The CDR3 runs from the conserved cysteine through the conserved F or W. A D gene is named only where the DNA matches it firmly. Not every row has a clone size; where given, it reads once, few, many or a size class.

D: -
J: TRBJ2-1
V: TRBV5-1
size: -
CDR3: CASSLVGEPYNEQFF
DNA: TGCGCCAGCAGCTTGGTGGGGGAACCCTACAATGAGCAGTTCTTC

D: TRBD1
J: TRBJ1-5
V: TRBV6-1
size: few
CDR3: CASSPGRTGTQPQHF
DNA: TGTGCCAGCAGCCCCGGTCGGACAGGGACACAGCCCCAGCATTTT

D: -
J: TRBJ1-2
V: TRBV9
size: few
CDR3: CASSVDTGNYGYTF
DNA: TGTGCCAGCAGCGTAGATACCGGAAACTATGGCTACACCTTC

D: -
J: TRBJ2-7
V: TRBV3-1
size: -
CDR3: CASSLDLHNEQYF
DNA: TGTGCCAGCAGCCTCGACCTGCACAACGAGCAGTACTTC

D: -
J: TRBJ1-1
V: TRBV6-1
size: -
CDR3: CASSVWGAGTEAFF
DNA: TGTGCCAGCAGTGTTTGGGGGGCTGGCACTGAAGCTTTCTTT

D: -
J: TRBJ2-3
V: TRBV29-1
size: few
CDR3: CSAEGGSTDTQYF
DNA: TGCAGCGCCGAGGGGGGTAGCACAGATACGCAGTATTTT

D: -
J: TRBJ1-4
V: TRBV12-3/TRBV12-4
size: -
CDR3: CASSFGGVGEKLFF
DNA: TGTGCCAGCAGTTTTGGGGGCGTGGGTGAAAAACTGTTTTTT

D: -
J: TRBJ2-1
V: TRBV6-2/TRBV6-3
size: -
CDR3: CASSYWTPLSNEQFF
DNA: TGTGCCAGCAGTTACTGGACTCCCCTCAGCAATGAGCAGTTCTTC

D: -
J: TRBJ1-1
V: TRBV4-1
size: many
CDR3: CASSRGTPGSEAFF
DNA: TGCGCCAGCAGCCGCGGTACCCCCGGGTCTGAAGCTTTCTTT

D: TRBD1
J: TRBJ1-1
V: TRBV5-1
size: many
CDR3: CASSWGAWTGHTEAFF
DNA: TGCGCCAGCAGCTGGGGAGCTTGGACAGGGCACACTGAAGCTTTCTTT

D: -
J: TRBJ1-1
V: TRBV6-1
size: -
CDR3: CASKGRELSLNTEAFF
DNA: TGTGCCAGCAAGGGGAGGGAGCTGAGCTTGAACACTGAAGCTTTCTTT

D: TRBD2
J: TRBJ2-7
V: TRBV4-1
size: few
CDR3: CASSHHFREGSWGTSYEQYF
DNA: TGCGCCAGCAGCCATCATTTCAGGGAGGGTTCGTGGGGAACGTCCTACGAGCAGTACTTC

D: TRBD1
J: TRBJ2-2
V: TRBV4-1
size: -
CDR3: CASSQARQGTGELFF
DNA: TGCGCCAGCAGCCAAGCCAGACAGGGAACCGGGGAGCTGTTTTTT

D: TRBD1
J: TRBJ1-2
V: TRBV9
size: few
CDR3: CASSVAGQDRGYTF
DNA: TGTGCCAGCAGCGTAGCTGGACAGGATAGAGGCTACACCTTC

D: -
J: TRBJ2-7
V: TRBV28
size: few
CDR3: CASSFVHGSAYEQYF
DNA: TGTGCCAGCAGTTTTGTTCACGGGAGCGCCTACGAGCAGTACTTC

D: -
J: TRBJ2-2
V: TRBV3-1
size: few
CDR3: CASSYILGTGELFF
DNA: TGTGCCAGCAGCTATATTCTGGGGACCGGGGAGCTGTTTTTT

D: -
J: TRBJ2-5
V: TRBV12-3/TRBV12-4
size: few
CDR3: CASSLMDYSETQYF
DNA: TGTGCCAGCAGTTTAATGGATTACTCGGAGACCCAGTACTTC

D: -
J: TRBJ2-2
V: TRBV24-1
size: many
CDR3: CATSSGVSNTGELFF
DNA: TGTGCCACCAGCAGTGGGGTGTCGAACACCGGGGAGCTGTTTTTT

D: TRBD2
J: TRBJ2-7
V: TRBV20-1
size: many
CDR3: CSARDQGGAWQYF
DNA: TGCAGTGCTAGAGACCAGGGAGGGGCTTGGCAGTACTTC

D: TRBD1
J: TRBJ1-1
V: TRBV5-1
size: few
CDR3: CASTVTGDTEAFF
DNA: TGCGCCAGCACCGTTACAGGGGACACTGAAGCTTTCTTT

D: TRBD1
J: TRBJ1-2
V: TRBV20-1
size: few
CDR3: CSARPSDRGIGGNGYTF
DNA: TGCAGTGCTAGGCCCTCGGACAGGGGAATTGGTGGGAATGGCTACACCTTC

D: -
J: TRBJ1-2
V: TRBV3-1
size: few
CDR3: CASSPQDFGYGYTF
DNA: TGTGCCAGCAGCCCACAGGATTTTGGCTATGGCTACACCTTC

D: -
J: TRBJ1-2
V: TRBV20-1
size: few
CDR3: CSAEDSQLNYGYTF
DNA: TGCAGTGCTGAGGACAGCCAGTTAAACTATGGCTACACCTTC

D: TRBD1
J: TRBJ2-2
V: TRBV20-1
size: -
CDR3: CSAQRQGAIGELFF
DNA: TGCAGTGCTCAGAGACAGGGGGCAATCGGGGAGCTGTTTTTT

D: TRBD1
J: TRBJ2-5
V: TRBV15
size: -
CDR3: CATSKRTGGQETQYF
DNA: TGTGCCACCAGCAAGCGAACAGGGGGGCAAGAGACCCAGTACTTC

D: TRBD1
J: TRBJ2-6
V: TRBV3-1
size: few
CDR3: CASTDRVVTGANVLTF
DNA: TGTGCCAGCACAGACAGGGTTGTAACTGGGGCCAACGTCCTGACTTTC

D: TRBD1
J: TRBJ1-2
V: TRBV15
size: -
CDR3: CATSADRGNGYTF
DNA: TGTGCCACCAGCGCGGACAGGGGGAATGGCTACACCTTC

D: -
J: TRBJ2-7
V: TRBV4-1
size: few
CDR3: CASSHQRGSSYEQYF
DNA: TGCGCCAGCAGCCATCAACGGGGGAGCTCCTACGAGCAGTACTTC

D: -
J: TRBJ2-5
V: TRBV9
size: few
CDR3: CASSGGGQRETQYF
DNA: TGTGCCAGCAGCGGGGGTGGACAGCGGGAGACCCAGTACTTC

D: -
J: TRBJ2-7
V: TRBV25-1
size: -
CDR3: CASSESQLGIYEQYF
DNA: TGTGCCAGCAGTGAATCACAGTTGGGTATCTACGAGCAGTACTTC

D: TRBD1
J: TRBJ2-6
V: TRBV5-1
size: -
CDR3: CASSPTGFNSGANVLTF
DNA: TGCGCCAGCAGCCCGACAGGGTTCAACTCTGGGGCCAACGTCCTGACTTTC

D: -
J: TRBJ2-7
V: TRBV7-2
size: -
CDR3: CASSLESRTGGEQYF
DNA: TGTGCCAGCAGCTTAGAATCCCGGACCGGCGGCGAGCAGTACTTC

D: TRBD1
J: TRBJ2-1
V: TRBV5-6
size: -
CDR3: CASSFYTRGQRNEQFF
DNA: TGTGCCAGCAGCTTCTATACACGGGGACAGAGGAATGAGCAGTTCTTC

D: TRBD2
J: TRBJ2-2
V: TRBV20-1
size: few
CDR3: CSARASGDNTGELFF
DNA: TGCAGTGCTAGGGCTAGCGGGGACAACACCGGGGAGCTGTTTTTT

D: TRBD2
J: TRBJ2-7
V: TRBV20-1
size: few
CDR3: CSAAGRLANFKVFYEQYF
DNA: TGCAGTGCCGCGGGCCGACTAGCCAATTTCAAGGTTTTCTACGAGCAGTACTTC

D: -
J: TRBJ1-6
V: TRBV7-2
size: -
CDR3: CASSLSGLSSPLHF
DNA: TGTGCCAGCAGCTTGTCGGGGCTAAGCTCACCCCTCCACTTT

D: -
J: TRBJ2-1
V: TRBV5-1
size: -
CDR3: CASSLKTPRDEQFF
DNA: TGCGCCAGCAGCTTGAAAACGCCCCGGGATGAGCAGTTCTTC

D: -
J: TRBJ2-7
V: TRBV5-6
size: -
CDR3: CASSLVGGSGSYEQYF
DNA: TGTGCCAGCAGCCTGGTGGGGGGTTCAGGTTCCTACGAGCAGTACTTC

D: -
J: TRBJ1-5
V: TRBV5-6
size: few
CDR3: CASSLAGEQPQHF
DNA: TGTGCCAGCAGCTTGGCCGGGGAACAGCCCCAGCATTTT

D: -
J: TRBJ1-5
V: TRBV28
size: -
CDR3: CASSLYGYSNQPQHF
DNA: TGTGCCAGCAGTTTATACGGTTATAGCAATCAGCCCCAGCATTTT

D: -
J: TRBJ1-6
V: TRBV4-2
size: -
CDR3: CASSRKDSPGSYNSPLHF
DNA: TGTGCCAGCAGCCGAAAGGACAGTCCTGGGTCCTATAATTCACCCCTCCACTTT

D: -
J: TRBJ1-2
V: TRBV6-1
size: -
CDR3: CASRIGGGRNYGYTF
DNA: TGTGCCAGCAGAATAGGGGGGGGGCGTAACTATGGCTACACCTTC

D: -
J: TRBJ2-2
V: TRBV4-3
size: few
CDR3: CASSQDLAAYANTGELFF
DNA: TGCGCCAGCAGCCAAGATTTGGCAGCCTACGCGAACACCGGGGAGCTGTTTTTT

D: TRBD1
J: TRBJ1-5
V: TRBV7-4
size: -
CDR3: CASSLEGAGESNQPQHF
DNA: TGTGCCAGCAGCTTAGAGGGGGCCGGGGAATCCAATCAGCCCCAGCATTTT

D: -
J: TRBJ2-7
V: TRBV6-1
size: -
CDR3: CASTAGQSYEQYF
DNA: TGTGCCAGTACAGCGGGACAGTCCTACGAGCAGTACTTC

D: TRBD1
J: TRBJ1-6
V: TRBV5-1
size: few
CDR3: CASSSLEGAHWRNSPLHF
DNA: TGCGCCAGCAGCTCCTTAGAGGGGGCCCATTGGAGGAATTCACCCCTCCACTTT

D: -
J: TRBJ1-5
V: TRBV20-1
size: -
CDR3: CSARDLTQGRNSNQPQHF
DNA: TGCAGTGCTAGAGATCTCACCCAGGGAAGGAATAGCAATCAGCCCCAGCATTTT

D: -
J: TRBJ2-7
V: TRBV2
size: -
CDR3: CASSGQLYEQYF
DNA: TGTGCCAGCAGCGGACAGCTCTACGAGCAGTACTTC

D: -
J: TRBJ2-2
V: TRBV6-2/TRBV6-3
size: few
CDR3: CASSPTRRDTNTGELFF
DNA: TGTGCCAGCAGTCCCACTCGTCGGGACACCAACACCGGGGAGCTGTTTTTT

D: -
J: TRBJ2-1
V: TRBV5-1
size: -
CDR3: CASSSLGGPYNEQFF
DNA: TGCGCCAGCAGCTCCCTTGGGGGGCCCTACAATGAGCAGTTCTTC

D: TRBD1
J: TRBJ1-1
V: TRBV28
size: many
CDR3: CASRSTGRLGMNTEAFF
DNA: TGTGCCAGCAGATCGACAGGGAGGTTGGGGATGAACACTGAAGCTTTCTTT

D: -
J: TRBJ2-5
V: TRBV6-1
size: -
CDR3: CASRGDHMRKTQYF
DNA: TGTGCCAGCCGCGGGGATCACATGAGGAAGACCCAGTACTTC

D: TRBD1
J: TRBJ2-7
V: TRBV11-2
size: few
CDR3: CASSLLGQGFEQYF
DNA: TGTGCCAGCAGCTTACTAGGACAGGGATTCGAGCAGTACTTC